One sample yielded the 32 T cell receptor beta chains listed below, sequenced in a study of T cells after yellow fever vaccination. TCRdb ran MiXCR on the 5' RACE reads and lists one entry per CDR3 protein. Of about 210,000 distinct CDR3 sequences in the sample, approximately 3% are singletons; the top ten hold about 3%. This specimen consisted of CD4+ T cells sorted from PBMCs, obtained 10 days after the yellow fever booster vaccination. These receptor sequences come from a young man who received the YFV17D yellow fever vaccine.

The chain carries TRBV28 and TRBJ2-7; no firm D call. The CDR3 runs 12 residues. Germline V gives CDR1 MDHEN, CDR2 SYDVKM. The V and J ends lost 2 bases and 10 bases respectively, with 12 bases between them. The CDR3 loop is CASSLDLKVQYV. CDR3 DNA: TGTGCCAGCAGTTTAGATCTAAAGGTTCAGTACGTC.

This clonotype was detected ten times or more. This sequence joins TRBV7-9 and TRBJ2-7, with 7 bases fitting TRBD1. The trim removed 5 bases at V and 5 bases at J, leaving 3 bases unmatched. From germline, CDR1 is SEHNR and CDR2 FQNEAQ (reference sequence). The length of the CDR3 is 12 residues. The CDR3 here is CASSRQGDEQYV. In nucleotides, the CDR3 is TGTGCCAGCAGCCGACAGGGTGACGAGCAGTACGTC.

This clonotype was seen a few times. The chain employs TRBV20-1 and TRBJ1-6, with D possibly TRBD1 on 5 matching bases. This CDR3 has 15 residues. CDR1 is DFQATT, CDR2 SNEGSKA, per germline (reference sequence). Deletions cut 2 bases from V and 7 bases from J, with 15 bases between. CDR3 amino acids: CSARLTGRGNSPLHF. Written as DNA, the CDR3 is TGCAGTGCTAGACTCACAGGCAGAGGGAATTCACCCCTCCACTTT.

The V and J genes are TRBV20-1 and TRBJ2-5; weak D call: TRBD1 (5 bases). V gave up 6 bases and J gave up 2 bases, with 13 bases separating them. Germline CDR1 DFQATT, CDR2 SNEGSKA (reference sequence). The CDR3 totals 13 residues. As DNA, the CDR3 is TGCAGTGCCGACCCTACAGGTCAAGAGACCCAGTACTTC. Translating gives CSADPTGQETQYF.

The chain uses TRBV4-3 and TRBJ2-7; D possibly corresponds to TRBD2 (5 bases). CDR3 length: 14 residues. The V gene's germline CDR1 is LGHNA and CDR2 YSLEER. V lost 0 bases, J lost 6 bases, and 12 bases lay in between. The CDR3 loop reads CASSQEHRGGEQYF. For the CDR3, the DNA is TGCGCCAGCAGCCAAGAACACCGGGGTGGCGAGCAGTACTTC.

This clonotype was recorded a few times. The chain employs TRBV10-3 and TRBJ1-3, with D perhaps TRBD1 (5 bases). Germline V lookup: CDR1 ENHRY, CDR2 SYGVKD. Trimming stripped 6 bases from V and 4 bases from J, with 16 bases between. The CDR3 has 15 residues. The CDR3, as DNA: TGTGCCATCAGGACGGTGGCAGGGTCAGGAAACACCATATATTTT. Its protein is CAIRTVAGSGNTIYF.

There are many counts of this clonotype. The V gene is TRBV12-3 or TRBV12-4, the J gene TRBJ2-7; the D is unclear. V was trimmed by 1 base and J by 4 bases, leaving 8 bases between them. The CDR3 is 13 residues long. CDR3 in DNA: TGTGCCAGCAGTTTAGGGGAACTGTACGAGCAGTACTTC. This sequence encodes CASSLGELYEQYF.

This clonotype was found many times. The chain combines TRBV9 with TRBJ2-1, with D uncertain. V lost 5 bases and J 0 bases, leaving 9 bases between the germline ends. In germline, CDR1 is SGDLS, CDR2 YYNGEE. CDR3 length: 14 amino acids. CDR3 in amino acids: CASREISSYNEQFF. CDR3 DNA: TGTGCCAGCAGGGAGATAAGCTCCTACAATGAGCAGTTCTTC.

This clonotype was counted a few times. J is TRBJ1-1 and V is TRBV18, with D uncertain. This CDR3 spans 13 amino acids. Trimming pared 6 bases from V and 3 bases from J, leaving 11 bases between. The germline gives CDR1 KGHSH, CDR2 LQKENI. The CDR3 is CASSPQRYTEAFF. The CDR3 DNA sequence: TGTGCCAGCTCTCCCCAGAGATACACTGAAGCTTTCTTT.

This clonotype occurred a few times. V usage is TRBV5-1 and J usage is TRBJ2-2; perhaps TRBD1 as D (5 bases). The CDR3 contains 15 residues. The V and J ends lost 2 bases and 3 bases respectively, with 11 bases between them. Germline V gene sequence: CDR1 SGHRS, CDR2 YFSETQ. Here the CDR3 reads CASSFWRQHTGELFF. The CDR3 nucleotides are TGCGCCAGCAGCTTTTGGAGACAGCACACCGGGGAGCTGTTTTTT.

A remark on this clonotype: A much larger clone differs by one base, so this may be a read error. The CDR3 carries no conserved terminal phenylalanine or tryptophan, so it likely arises from a read error. This chain connects TRBV30 to TRBJ1-5; the match to TRBD1 covers 7 bases. CDR3 size: 17 residues. V trimming: 2 bases; J trimming: 0 bases; junction bases outside the gene matches: 10. Germline-derived CDR1 and CDR2 are GTSNPN and SVGIG (reference sequence). This chain's CDR3 is CAWSSGTDYYSNQPQHI. CDR3 DNA: TGTGCCTGGAGTTCCGGGACAGATTACTATAGCAATCAGCCCCAGCATATT.

This clonotype was seen a few times. J is TRBJ1-1 and V is TRBV29-1; 12 nucleotides align to TRBD1. V lost 6 bases and J lost 4; bases outside the gene matches: 9. Germline lookup yields CDR1 SQVTM and CDR2 ANQGSEA. This CDR3 region has 15 residues. CDR3 DNA: TGCAGCGTATCCGGGACAGGGGGCCTCGGCACTGAAGCTTTCTTT. This encodes CSVSGTGGLGTEAFF.

The table lists this clonotype with many counts. The chain uses TRBV7-9 and TRBJ2-7; 13 bases match TRBD2. CDR1 is SEHNR and CDR2 is FQNEAQ in the germline V gene (reference sequence). V was clipped by 2 bases and J by 12 bases; unmatched bases: 7. This CDR3 region has 14 residues. In DNA form, the CDR3 reads TGTGCCAGCAGCTTAAACGGGGGACTAGCGGGGCTGTACTTC. Translated: CASSLNGGLAGLYF.

This clonotype was counted many times. The chain is built from TRBV24-1 and TRBJ2-4, with a possible D match to TRBD1 (5 bases). Trimming took off 6 bases at V and 5 bases at J, with 13 bases between the two ends. Germline values: CDR1 KGHDR, CDR2 SFDVKD. The CDR3 contains 14 residues. In DNA, the CDR3 is TGTGCCACCAGTCACTGGACATCCGAAAACATTCAGTACTTC. This sequence encodes CATSHWTSENIQYF.

This clonotype was counted only a few times. The rearrangement links TRBV19 to TRBJ2-6; 9 bases map to TRBD1. There are 19 residues in the CDR3. J lost 0 bases, V lost 6 bases, and 12 bases had no gene match. Germline V gene data show CDR1 as LNHDA and CDR2 as SQIVND (reference sequence). CDR3 DNA sequence: TGTGCCAGTAGCAACGCCGGGACAGGGATTTACTCTGGGGCCAACGTCCTGACTTTC. It is translated as CASSNAGTGIYSGANVLTF.

This clonotype was counted between two and nine times. This chain connects TRBV7-8 to TRBJ2-5, with a weak D call TRBD2 (7 bases). Per germline, CDR1 SGHVS and CDR2 FQNEAQ. The V and J ends lost 0 bases and 6 bases respectively, with 11 bases between them. The CDR3 contains 14 residues. CDR3 loop: CASSLAGGPKTQYF. Written as DNA, the CDR3 is TGTGCCAGCAGCTTAGCGGGGGGGCCTAAGACCCAGTACTTC.

This clonotype showed up many times. The rearrangement joins TRBV7-2 to TRBJ1-1, with a tentative D call TRBD1 (5 bases). V shed 2 bases and J shed 2 bases, with 6 bases lying between them. Germline CDR1 and CDR2: SGHTA and FQGNSA. This CDR3 is built from 13 residues. This CDR3 reads CASSLQGNTEAFF. CDR3 nucleotide sequence: TGTGCCAGCAGCTTACAGGGAAACACTGAAGCTTTCTTT.

This clonotype was picked up many times. The J gene is TRBJ1-2, the V gene TRBV2; D ambiguous. There are 12 residues in the CDR3. V was clipped by 7 bases and J by 4 bases, with 10 bases between them. The germline CDR1 and CDR2 sequences are SNHLY and FYNNEI. The CDR3 reads CASKRDIYGYTF. For the CDR3, the DNA is TGTGCCAGCAAAAGGGATATCTATGGCTACACCTTC.

This clonotype was counted only a few times. The chain employs TRBV28 and TRBJ1-5; no definite D call. The V and J ends lost 2 bases and 6 bases respectively, with 11 bases between them. The CDR3 consists of 14 residues. Germline V gene data show CDR1 as MDHEN and CDR2 as SYDVKM. The CDR3 DNA follows: TGTGCCAGCAGTTTAACGGGAAGAAGTCAGCCCCAGCATTTT. As protein: CASSLTGRSQPQHF.

This clonotype was seen at least ten times. V gene TRBV5-5 combines with J gene TRBJ2-7; 7 bases map to TRBD1. Unmatched junction bases numbered 2, after V lost 2 bases and J lost 3 bases. Looked up from germline, CDR1 is SGHKS and CDR2 is YYEKEE (reference sequence). The CDR3 is 13 residues long. In nucleotides, the CDR3 is TGTGCCAGCAGCTTAGGACAGGTCTACGAGCAGTACTTC. Residues: CASSLGQVYEQYF.

This clonotype was detected a few times. The rearrangement joins TRBV20-1 to TRBJ1-2; no firm D call. The CDR3 has 13 residues. Per the germline V gene, CDR1 is DFQATT and CDR2 is SNEGSKA (reference sequence). V gave up 0 bases and J gave up 7 bases, with 12 bases separating them. The CDR3 region is CSARDASSGGYTF. For the CDR3, the DNA is TGCAGTGCTAGAGATGCATCCTCCGGTGGCTACACCTTC.

This clonotype has more than one count but fewer than ten. The gene calls are TRBV7-2 and TRBJ2-7, with 7 bases matching TRBD1. The CDR3 has 16 amino acids. J was trimmed by 1 base and V by 5 bases; bases with no gene match: 11. CDR1 SGHTA and CDR2 FQGNSA come from the germline V gene. Here the CDR3 DNA reads TGTGCCAGCAGCCCACTCACAGGGGAACGGTCCTACGAGCAGTACTTC. This codes for CASSPLTGERSYEQYF.

The table lists this clonotype with many counts. The J gene is TRBJ2-3, the V gene TRBV20-1; TRBD2 aligns across 7 bases. Trimming at V came to 3 bases and at J to 5 bases, leaving 5 bases not matched to a gene. Per germline, CDR1 DFQATT and CDR2 SNEGSKA (reference sequence). The CDR3 consists of 13 residues. CDR3 nucleotide sequence: TGCAGTGCTAGGAGCGGGGACGTAGATACGCAGTATTTT. Protein sequence: CSARSGDVDTQYF.

The chain recombines TRBV12-3 or TRBV12-4 with TRBJ1-4, with D perhaps matching TRBD1 (6 bases). The length of the CDR3 is 15 residues. Trimming cost V 5 bases and J 4 bases, with 14 bases left between them. CDR3: CASSPGGASNEKLFF. The CDR3 region has the DNA TGTGCCAGCAGTCCGGGGGGCGCAAGTAATGAAAAACTGTTTTTT.

The table lists this clonotype with many counts. CDR3 coding DNA: TGTGCCAGCAGCTTAACCTCCTACGAGCAGTACGTC. Encoded protein: CASSLTSYEQYV. The gene calls are TRBV7-9 and TRBJ2-7, with unresolved D. Germline V gene lookup returns CDR1 SEHNR and CDR2 FQNEAQ (reference sequence). The CDR3 has 12 amino acids. Between the trimmed V and J ends, which lost 2 bases and 0 bases, there was a span of 2 bases.

This chain connects TRBV20-1 to TRBJ2-5; D uncertain. The CDR3 sequence is 14 residues long. Trimming cost V 2 bases and J 5 bases, with 15 bases left between them. Germline CDR1 and CDR2: DFQATT and SNEGSKA (reference sequence). The CDR3 reads CSARTQILQETQYF. The CDR3 DNA is TGCAGTGCTAGAACGCAGATCCTTCAGGAGACCCAGTACTTC.

V usage is TRBV5-1 and J usage is TRBJ1-3; 9 bases are a match to TRBD1. The CDR3 has 16 residues. CDR1 is SGHRS and CDR2 is YFSETQ in the germline V gene. The V segment lost 5 bases and the J segment 0 bases; nucleotides outside the gene matches: 6. The CDR3 nucleotides read TGCGCCAGCAGAGGAGCGGGACAGGGCTCTGGAAACACCATATATTTT. Its protein product is CASRGAGQGSGNTIYF.

This clonotype was picked up a small number of times. The genes are TRBV6-2 or TRBV6-3 and TRBJ1-2; 7 nucleotides match TRBD1. Trimming removed 2 bases from V and 7 bases from J; junction bases left unmatched: 10. Germline V gene lookup returns CDR1 MNHEY and CDR2 SVGEGT. CDR3 length: 15 amino acids. In DNA form, the CDR3 reads TGTGCCAGCAGTTACGGAACAGGGGTACGAGGTGGCTACACCTTC. This encodes CASSYGTGVRGGYTF.

This clonotype was counted many times. This chain links TRBV7-2 with TRBJ2-5; 8 bases agree with TRBD1. Germline CDR1 SGHTA, CDR2 FQGNSA. The CDR3 is 13 amino acids. V lost 5 bases, J lost 5 bases, and 4 bases stayed unmatched. CDR3 region: CASSQDRAETQYF. In nucleotides, the CDR3 is TGTGCCAGCAGCCAGGACAGGGCGGAGACCCAGTACTTC.

This CDR3 is CASSQGWLMAETQYF. Written as DNA, the CDR3 is TGCGCCAGCAGCCAAGGATGGCTTATGGCGGAGACCCAGTACTTC. This chain uses TRBV4-1 with TRBJ2-5, with D unclear. The length of the CDR3 is 15 residues. Germline CDR1 reads MGHRA; CDR2 reads YSYEKL. V lost 1 base and J 5 bases, leaving 14 bases between the germline ends.

The rearrangement joins TRBV28 to TRBJ2-7; 11 bases fit TRBD1. The germline V gene encodes CDR1 MDHEN and CDR2 SYDVKM. CDR3 size: 14 residues. V dropped 7 bases and J dropped 2; count of bases not matched to a gene: 4. The CDR3 DNA is TGTGCCAGCACCCCGGGACAGGGGGCCTACGAGCAGTACGTC. Its translation is CASTPGQGAYEQYV.

Many counts were recorded for this clonotype. The chain recombines TRBV25-1 with TRBJ2-5; D gene unclear. V was pared by 4 bases and J by 0 bases, with 6 bases between. Germline CDR1 reads MGHDK; CDR2 reads SYGVNS. CDR3 size: 13 residues. The CDR3 reads CASSGRNQETQYF. The CDR3 DNA sequence: TGTGCCAGCAGTGGGCGGAACCAAGAGACCCAGTACTTC.